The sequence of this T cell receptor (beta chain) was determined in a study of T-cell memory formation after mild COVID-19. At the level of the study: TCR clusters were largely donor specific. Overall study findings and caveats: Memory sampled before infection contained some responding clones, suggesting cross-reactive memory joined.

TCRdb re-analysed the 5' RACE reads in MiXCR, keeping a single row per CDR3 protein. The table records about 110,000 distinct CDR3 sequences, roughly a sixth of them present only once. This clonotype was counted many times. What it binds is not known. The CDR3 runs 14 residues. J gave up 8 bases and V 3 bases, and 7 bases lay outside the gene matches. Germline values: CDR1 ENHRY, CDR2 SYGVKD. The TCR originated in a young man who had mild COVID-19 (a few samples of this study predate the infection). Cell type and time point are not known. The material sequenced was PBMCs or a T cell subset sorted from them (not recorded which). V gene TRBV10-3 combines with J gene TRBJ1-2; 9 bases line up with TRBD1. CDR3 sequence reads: CAISDEGTGRGYTF. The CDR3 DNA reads TGTGCCATCAGTGATGAGGGGACAGGGAGAGGCTACACCTTC.